This TCR beta chain was captured in a study of blood T cells in healthy people across ages. The CDR3 totals 15 residues. Germline V gene lookup returns CDR1 DFQATT and CDR2 SNEGSKA (reference sequence). V was pared by 6 bases and J by 0 bases, with 3 bases of the junction left unmatched. Then a second PCR, running about 7 to 11 cycles, was carried out with a sample-barcoded 5' primer and a J-beta primer mix. One entry per CDR3 protein results from TCRdb running MiXCR on the 5' RACE reads. The sample yields nearly 800,000 distinct CDR3 sequences, 56% seen once. Only a few counts were recorded for this clonotype.

The genes are TRBV20-1 and TRBJ1-6; 9 bases match TRBD1. The TCR was taken from a man aged 35 to 55 in good health. The sample comprised blood. For the CDR3, the DNA is TGCAGTGCACAGACAGGGGGCTCCTATAATTCACCCCTCCACTTT. Translated, it gives CSAQTGGSYNSPLHF.